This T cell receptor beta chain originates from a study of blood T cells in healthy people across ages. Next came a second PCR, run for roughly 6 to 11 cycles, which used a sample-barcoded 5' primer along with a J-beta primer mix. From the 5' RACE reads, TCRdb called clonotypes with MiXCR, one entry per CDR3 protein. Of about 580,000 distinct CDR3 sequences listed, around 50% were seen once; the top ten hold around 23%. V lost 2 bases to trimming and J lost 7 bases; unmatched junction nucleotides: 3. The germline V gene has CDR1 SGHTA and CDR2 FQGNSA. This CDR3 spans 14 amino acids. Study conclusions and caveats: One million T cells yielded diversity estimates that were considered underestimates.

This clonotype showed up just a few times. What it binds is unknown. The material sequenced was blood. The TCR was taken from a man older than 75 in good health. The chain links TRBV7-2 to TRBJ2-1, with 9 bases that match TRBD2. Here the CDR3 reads CASSLIAGVNEQFF. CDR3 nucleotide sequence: TGTGCCAGCAGCTTAATAGCGGGAGTGAATGAGCAGTTCTTC. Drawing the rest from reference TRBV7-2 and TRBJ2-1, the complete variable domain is GAGVSQSPSNKVTEKGKDVELRCDPISGHTALYWYRQSLGQGLEFLIYFQGNSAPDKSGLPSDRFSAERTGGSVSTLTIQRTQQEDSAVYLCASSLIAGVNEQFFGPGTRLTVL.